This note documents a single T cell receptor (beta chain) sequence. The sample originates from a study of regulatory T cells in long-lasting Graves disease. Study-wide background: Prior antithyroid drug treatment in newly diagnosed Graves' patients lasted under 3 months.

The TCR beta library used iRepertoire HTBI primers with Arm-PCR amplification of CDR3. MiXCR, applied by TCRdb to the multiplex PCR reads, yields one record per CDR3 protein. Of 410,000 or so distinct CDR3 sequences in the sample, about 16% were seen once. Specified time point: newly diagnosed GD, antithyroid drugs for less than 3 months. Construction of the TCR library relied on RNA isolated from PBMCs. This CDR3 contains 18 residues. Looked up from germline, CDR1 is SGHRS and CDR2 is YFSETQ. The J segment lost 7 bases and the V segment lost 0 bases, leaving 13 bases of the junction unmatched. The same sample was also studied in work on T cells in Graves' hyperthyroidism and ophthalmopathy.

The V gene is TRBV5-1, the J gene TRBJ1-4; 9 bases are shared with TRBD1. The sequence came from a woman in her twenties or thirties with Graves disease. This material consisted of peripheral blood mononuclear cells (PBMCs), taken at new diagnosis, from a patient treated with antithyroid drugs. CDR3 loop: CASSLGVMRGTGSEKLFF. As DNA, the CDR3 is TGCGCCAGCAGCTTGGGAGTCATGCGTGGGACAGGGAGTGAAAAACTGTTTTTT. Full variable domain (missing parts from reference TRBV5-1 and TRBJ1-4): KAGVTQTPRYLIKTRGQQVTLSCSPISGHRSVSWYQQTPGQGLQFLFEYFSETQRNKGNFPGRFSGRQFSNSRSEMNVSTLELGDSALYLCASSLGVMRGTGSEKLFFGSGTQLSVL.